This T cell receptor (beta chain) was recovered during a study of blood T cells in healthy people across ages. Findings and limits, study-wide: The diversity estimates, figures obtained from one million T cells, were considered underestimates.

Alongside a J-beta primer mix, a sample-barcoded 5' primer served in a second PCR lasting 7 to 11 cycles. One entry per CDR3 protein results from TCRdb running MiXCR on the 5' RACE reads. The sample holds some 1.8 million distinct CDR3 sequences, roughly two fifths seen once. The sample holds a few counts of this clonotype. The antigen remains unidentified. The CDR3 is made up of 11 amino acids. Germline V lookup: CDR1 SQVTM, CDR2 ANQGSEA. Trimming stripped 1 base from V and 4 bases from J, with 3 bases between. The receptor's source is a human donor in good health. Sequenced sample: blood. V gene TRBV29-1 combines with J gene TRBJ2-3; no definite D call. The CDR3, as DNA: TGCAGCGTTGAAGCGCCAGATACGCAGTATTTT. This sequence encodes CSVEAPDTQYF.